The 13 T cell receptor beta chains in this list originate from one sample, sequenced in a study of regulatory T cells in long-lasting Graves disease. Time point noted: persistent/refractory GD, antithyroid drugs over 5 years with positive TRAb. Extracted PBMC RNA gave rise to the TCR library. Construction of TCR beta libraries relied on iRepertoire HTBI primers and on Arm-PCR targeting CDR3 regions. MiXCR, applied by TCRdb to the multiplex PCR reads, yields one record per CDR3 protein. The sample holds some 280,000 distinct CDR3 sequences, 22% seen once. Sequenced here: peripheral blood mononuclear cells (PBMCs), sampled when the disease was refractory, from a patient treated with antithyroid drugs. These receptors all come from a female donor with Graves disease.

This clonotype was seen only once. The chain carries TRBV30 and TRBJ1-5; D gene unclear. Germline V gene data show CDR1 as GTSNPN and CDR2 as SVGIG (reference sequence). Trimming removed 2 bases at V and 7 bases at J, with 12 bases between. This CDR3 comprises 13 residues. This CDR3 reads CAWSFDFGQPQHF. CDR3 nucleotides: TGTGCCTGGAGTTTTGATTTCGGGCAGCCCCAGCATTTT.

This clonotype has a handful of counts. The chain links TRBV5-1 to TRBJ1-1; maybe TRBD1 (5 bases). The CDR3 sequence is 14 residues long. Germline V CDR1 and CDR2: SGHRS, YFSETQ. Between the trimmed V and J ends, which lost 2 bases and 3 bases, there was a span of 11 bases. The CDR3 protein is CASSLNIRDTEAFF. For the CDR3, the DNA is TGCGCCAGCAGCTTAAACATCAGGGACACTGAAGCTTTCTTT.

In DNA form, the CDR3 reads TGTGCCAGCAGCTTAGATTGGCGGGAGGCCTACGAGCAGTACTTC. Residues: CASSLDWREAYEQYF. The chain has TRBV11-2 and TRBJ2-7; 8 nucleotides match TRBD2. Trimming cost V 0 bases and J 2 bases; bases outside gene matches: 3. CDR1 and CDR2 (germline): SGHAT, FQNNGV. The CDR3 is 15 residues long.

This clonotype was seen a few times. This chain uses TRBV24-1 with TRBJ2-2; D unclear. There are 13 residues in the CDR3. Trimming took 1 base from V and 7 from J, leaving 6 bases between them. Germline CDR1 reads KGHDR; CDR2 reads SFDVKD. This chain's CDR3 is CATSDFRIGELFF. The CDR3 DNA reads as TGTGCCACCAGTGATTTTCGGATCGGGGAGCTGTTTTTT.

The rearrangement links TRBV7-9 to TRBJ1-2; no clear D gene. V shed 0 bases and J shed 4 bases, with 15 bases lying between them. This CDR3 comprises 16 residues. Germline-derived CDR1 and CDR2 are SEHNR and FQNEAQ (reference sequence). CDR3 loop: CASSLARGDLGYGYTF. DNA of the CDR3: TGTGCCAGCAGCTTAGCACGTGGGGATTTGGGCTATGGCTACACCTTC.

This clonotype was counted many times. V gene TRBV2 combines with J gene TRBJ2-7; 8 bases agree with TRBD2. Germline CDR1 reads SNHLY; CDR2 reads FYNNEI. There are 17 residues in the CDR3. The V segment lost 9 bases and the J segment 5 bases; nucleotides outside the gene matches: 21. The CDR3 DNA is TGTGCCAGTAAAGCCCAGGGGCTAGCGGGCGGGGCCGACGAGCAGTACTTC. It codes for CASKAQGLAGGADEQYF.

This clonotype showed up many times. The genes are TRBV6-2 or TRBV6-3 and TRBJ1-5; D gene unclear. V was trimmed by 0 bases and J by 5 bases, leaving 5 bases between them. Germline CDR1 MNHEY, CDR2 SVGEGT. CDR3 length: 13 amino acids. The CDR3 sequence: CASSYSSDQPQHF. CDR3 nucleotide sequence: TGTGCCAGCAGTTACTCATCCGATCAGCCCCAGCATTTT.

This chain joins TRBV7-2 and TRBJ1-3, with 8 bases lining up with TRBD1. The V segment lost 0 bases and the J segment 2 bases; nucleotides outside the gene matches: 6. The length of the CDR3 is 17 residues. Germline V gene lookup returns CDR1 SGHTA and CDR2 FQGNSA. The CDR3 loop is CASSLASPDRAGNTIYF. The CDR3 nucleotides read TGTGCCAGCAGCTTAGCGTCCCCGGACAGGGCTGGAAACACCATATATTTT.

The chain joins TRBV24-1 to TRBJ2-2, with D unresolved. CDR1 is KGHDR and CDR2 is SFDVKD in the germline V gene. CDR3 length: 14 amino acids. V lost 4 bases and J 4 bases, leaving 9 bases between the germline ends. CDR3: CATSDRGRTGELFF. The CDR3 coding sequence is TGTGCCACCAGTGACAGAGGACGCACCGGGGAGCTGTTTTTT.

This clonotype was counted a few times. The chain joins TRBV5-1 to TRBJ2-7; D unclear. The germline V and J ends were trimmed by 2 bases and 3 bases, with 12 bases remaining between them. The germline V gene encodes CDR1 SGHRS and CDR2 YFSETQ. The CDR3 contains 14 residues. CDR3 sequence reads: CASSLRAPGYEQYF. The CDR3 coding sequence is TGCGCCAGCAGCTTACGGGCCCCAGGCTACGAGCAGTACTTC.

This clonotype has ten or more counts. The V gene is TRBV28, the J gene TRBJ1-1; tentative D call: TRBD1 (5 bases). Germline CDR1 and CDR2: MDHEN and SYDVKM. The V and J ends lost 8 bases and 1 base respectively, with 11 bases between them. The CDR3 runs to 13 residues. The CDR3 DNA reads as TGTGCCAGCCACATTGGGGGGAACACTGAAGCTTTCTTT. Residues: CASHIGGNTEAFF.

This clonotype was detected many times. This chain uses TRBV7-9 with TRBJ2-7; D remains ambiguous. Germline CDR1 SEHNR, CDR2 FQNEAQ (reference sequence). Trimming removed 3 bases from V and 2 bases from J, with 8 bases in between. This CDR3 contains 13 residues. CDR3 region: CASSFDRTYEQYF. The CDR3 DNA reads TGTGCCAGCAGCTTTGACCGGACCTACGAGCAGTACTTC.

Here the CDR3 DNA reads TGCAGCGTAGTGATCGTCACAGATACGCAGTATTTT. Translated, it gives CSVVIVTDTQYF. V is TRBV29-1 and J is TRBJ2-3, with D uncertain. Germline values: CDR1 SQVTM, CDR2 ANQGSEA. The CDR3 contains 12 residues. Trimming left V 6 bases short and J 2 bases short, with 9 bases between.